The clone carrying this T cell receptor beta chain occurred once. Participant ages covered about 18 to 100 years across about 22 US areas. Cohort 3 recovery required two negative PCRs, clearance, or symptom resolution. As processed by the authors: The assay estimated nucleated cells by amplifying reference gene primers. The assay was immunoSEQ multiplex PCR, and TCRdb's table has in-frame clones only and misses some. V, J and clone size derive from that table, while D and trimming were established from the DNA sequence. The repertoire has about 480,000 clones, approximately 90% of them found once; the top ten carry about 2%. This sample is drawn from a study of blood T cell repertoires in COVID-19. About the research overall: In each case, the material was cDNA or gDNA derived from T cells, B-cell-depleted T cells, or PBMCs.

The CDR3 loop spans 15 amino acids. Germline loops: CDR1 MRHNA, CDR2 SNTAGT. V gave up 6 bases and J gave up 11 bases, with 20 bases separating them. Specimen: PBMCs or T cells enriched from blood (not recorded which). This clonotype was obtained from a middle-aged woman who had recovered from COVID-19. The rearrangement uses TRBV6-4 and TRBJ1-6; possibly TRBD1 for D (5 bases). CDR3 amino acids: CASRTHVGGGTPLHF. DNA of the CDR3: TGTGCCAGCAGGACCCACGTGGGGGGTGGAACACCCCTCCACTTT.